The clone carrying this TCR beta chain was detected many times. Its target is unknown. Molecules of cDNA were individually given unique molecular identifiers that were attached to them. TCRdb reanalysed the 5' RACE reads using MiXCR and keeps one entry per CDR3 protein. The sample lists approximately 45,000 distinct CDR3 sequences; about a tenth were seen once. The data derive from a study of early T cells in non-severe SARS-CoV-2 infection. Study-level points and caveats: Private and CD4 specificities were missed by VDJdb matching, which favored anti-spike CD8 responses.

The sequence derives from an adult who was a healthcare worker with PCR-confirmed SARS-CoV-2 infection or an uninfected control (not recorded which). Source material: whole blood.

The CDR3 sequence is CASSSSGTGAYEQYF. The CDR3 coding sequence is TGTGCCAGCAGTTCATCCGGGACAGGGGCCTACGAGCAGTACTTC. V gene TRBV2 combines with J gene TRBJ2-7; 10 bases agree with TRBD1. Germline CDR1 is SNHLY and CDR2 is FYNNEI. This CDR3 region has 15 residues. J gave up 2 bases and V 5 bases, and 6 bases lay outside the gene matches.